The clone carrying this T cell receptor (beta chain) occurred many times. The Seattle patients, enrolled during active infection, were followed longitudinally. Method: immunoSEQ multiplex PCR; TCRdb's copy keeps in-frame clones and lacks some. The sample shows 200,000 to 250,000 clones, 83% of them seen only once. This record belongs to a study of blood T cell repertoires in COVID-19. For the study at large: Nucleic acid was either cDNA or gDNA, and it came from T cells, B-cell-depleted T cells, or PBMCs.

This sequence was found in a woman aged 25 to 39 with COVID-19, enrolled during active disease. The sequenced sample was peripheral blood.

This CDR3 reads CASSVGGGQETQYF. The DNA of the CDR3 is TGTGCCAGCTCCGTAGGCGGGGGGCAAGAGACCCAGTACTTC. V is TRBV7-7 and J is TRBJ2-5; 8 positions agree with TRBD2. This CDR3 is 14 amino acids long. Per germline, CDR1 SSHAT and CDR2 FNYEAQ (reference sequence). Trimming removed 8 bases from V and 2 bases from J; junction bases left unmatched: 7. The whole variable domain, remainder taken from reference TRBV7-7 and TRBJ2-5, is GAGVSQSPRYKVTKRGQDVTLRCDPISSHATLYWYQQALGQGPEFLTYFNYEAQPDKSGLPSDRFSAERPEGSISTLTIQRTEQRDSAMYRCASSVGGGQETQYFGPGTRLLVL.